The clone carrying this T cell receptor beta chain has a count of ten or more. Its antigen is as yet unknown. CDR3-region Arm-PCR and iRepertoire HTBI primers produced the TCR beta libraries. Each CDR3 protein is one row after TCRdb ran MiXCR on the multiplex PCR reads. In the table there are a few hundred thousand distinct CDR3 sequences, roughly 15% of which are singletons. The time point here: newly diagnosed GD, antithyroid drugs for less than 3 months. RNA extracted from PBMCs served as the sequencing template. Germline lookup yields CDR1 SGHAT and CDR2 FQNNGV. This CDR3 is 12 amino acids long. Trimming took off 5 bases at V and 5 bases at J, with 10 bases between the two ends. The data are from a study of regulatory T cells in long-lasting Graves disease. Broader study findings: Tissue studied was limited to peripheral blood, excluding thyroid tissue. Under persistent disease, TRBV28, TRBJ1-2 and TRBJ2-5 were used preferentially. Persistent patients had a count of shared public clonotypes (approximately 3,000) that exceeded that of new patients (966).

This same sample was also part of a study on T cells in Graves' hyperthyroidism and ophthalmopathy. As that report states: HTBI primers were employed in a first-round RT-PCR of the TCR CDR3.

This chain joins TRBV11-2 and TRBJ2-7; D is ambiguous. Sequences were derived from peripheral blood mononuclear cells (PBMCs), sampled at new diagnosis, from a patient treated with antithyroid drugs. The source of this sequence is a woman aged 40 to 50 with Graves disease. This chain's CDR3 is CASSMTTDEQYF. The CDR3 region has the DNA TGTGCCAGCAGCATGACGACGGACGAGCAGTACTTC.